One and the same sample provided the 23 T cell receptor beta chains below, sequenced in a study of T-cell memory formation after mild COVID-19. TCRdb used MiXCR to reprocess the 5' RACE reads, holding one entry per CDR3 protein. The sample lists a few hundred thousand distinct CDR3 sequences, more than 15% occurring once. The specimen sequenced was PBMCs or a T cell subset sorted from them (not recorded which). These receptors were obtained from a man between 18 and 29 years old who had mild COVID-19 (a few samples of this study predate the infection). Cell type and time point are not known.

The chain is built from TRBV3-1 and TRBJ2-5; no clear D gene. This CDR3 has 13 amino acids. The ends were cut back, 1 base at V and 5 bases at J, with 8 bases in the middle. Germline V CDR1 and CDR2: LGHDT, YNNKEL (reference sequence). CDR3 sequence reads: CASSQAAWETQYF. CDR3 bases: TGTGCCAGCAGCCAAGCCGCTTGGGAGACCCAGTACTTC.

The V and J genes are TRBV12-3 or TRBV12-4 and TRBJ2-1, with D uncertain. Trimming took 7 bases from V and 6 from J, leaving 7 bases between them. This CDR3 contains 11 residues. The CDR3 region is CASMAINEQFF. CDR3 bases: TGTGCCAGCATGGCTATCAATGAGCAGTTCTTC.

This clonotype was picked up a small number of times. This chain connects TRBV5-1 to TRBJ2-5, with TRBD2 as a possible D gene (6 bases). The CDR3 is 14 amino acids. With 7 bases removed from V and 5 bases from J, the gap between germline ends came to 18 bases. Germline V lookup: CDR1 SGHRS, CDR2 YFSETQ. DNA of the CDR3: TGCGCCAGCCTACCGGGACTCCGAAGGGAGACCCAGTACTTC. Amino acids: CASLPGLRRETQYF.

This clonotype was counted between two and nine times. This sequence joins TRBV7-8 and TRBJ2-3; D perhaps matches TRBD2 (5 bases). With 5 bases removed from V and 4 bases from J, the gap between germline ends came to 16 bases. Germline loops: CDR1 SGHVS, CDR2 FQNEAQ. This CDR3 comprises 15 residues. CDR3 protein: CASSPWEFVPDTQYF. The CDR3 nucleotides read TGTGCCAGCAGCCCCTGGGAGTTCGTCCCAGATACGCAGTATTTT.

The rearrangement links TRBV5-1 to TRBJ2-5, with TRBD1 matching 10 bases. Germline CDR1 and CDR2: SGHRS and YFSETQ. V lost 4 bases and J lost 1; bases outside the gene matches: 7. CDR3 length: 16 residues. CDR3 nucleotide sequence: TGCGCCAGCAGCCGGGGGGACAGGGGAACCCAAGAGACCCAGTACTTC. This gives the protein CASSRGDRGTQETQYF.

Here the CDR3 reads CSARAVESSYEQYV. The CDR3 DNA reads TGCAGTGCTAGAGCGGTCGAAAGCTCCTACGAGCAGTACGTC. The chain uses TRBV20-1 and TRBJ2-7; D uncertain. The germline V gene has CDR1 DFQATT and CDR2 SNEGSKA (reference sequence). This CDR3 spans 14 amino acids. The V end lost 1 base, the J end lost 0 bases, and 10 bases lay between the germline ends.

This clonotype was counted a few times. The chain has TRBV27 and TRBJ2-3; D is undetermined. The germline V gene encodes CDR1 MNHEY and CDR2 SMNVEV (reference sequence). There are 13 residues in the CDR3. V lost 10 bases, J lost 1 base, and 12 bases lay in between. The CDR3 nucleotides read TGTGCCACCAAGACTCCTCGCACAGATACGCAGTATTTT. Protein: CATKTPRTDTQYF.

The V call is TRBV7-2, the J call TRBJ2-1; D is unresolved. The V end lost 6 bases, the J end lost 2 bases, and 8 bases lay between the germline ends. CDR3 length equals 13 residues. CDR1 is SGHTA and CDR2 is FQGNSA in the germline V gene. The CDR3 sequence is CASRVGPYNEQFF. CDR3 coding DNA: TGTGCCAGCAGAGTCGGGCCCTACAATGAGCAGTTCTTC.

The genes are TRBV18 and TRBJ2-3, with D perhaps TRBD2 (5 bases). The CDR3 is 14 amino acids. V lost 2 bases and J lost 5, with 11 bases in between. CDR1 and CDR2 (germline): KGHSH, LQKENI. The CDR3 nucleotides read TGTGCCAGCTCACCAAGTAGCGCGGAAGATACGCAGTATTTT. Amino acids: CASSPSSAEDTQYF.

The chain uses TRBV29-1 and TRBJ2-1; maybe TRBD1 (6 bases). With 4 bases removed from V and 0 bases from J, the gap between germline ends came to 7 bases. The V gene's germline CDR1 is SQVTM and CDR2 ANQGSEA. There are 13 residues in the CDR3. The CDR3: CSVGRGSYNEQFF. In DNA, the CDR3 is TGCAGCGTTGGCAGGGGCTCCTACAATGAGCAGTTCTTC.

The sample holds many counts of this clonotype. This chain links TRBV6-2 or TRBV6-3 with TRBJ2-7, with 9 bases lining up with TRBD2. The CDR3 has 14 residues. V lost 2 bases, J lost 3 bases, and 2 bases stayed unmatched. Germline lookup yields CDR1 MNHEY and CDR2 SVGEGT. The CDR3 here is CASSYPAGGYEQYF. For the CDR3, the DNA is TGTGCCAGCAGTTACCCAGCGGGGGGCTACGAGCAGTACTTC.

In this sample, this clonotype turned up a few times. The chain joins TRBV7-6 to TRBJ2-6; no clear D. Trimming shortened V by 5 bases and J by 0 bases, and 14 bases separated the two germline ends. The V gene's germline CDR1 is SGHVS and CDR2 FNYEAQ. The CDR3 is 17 amino acids. The CDR3 loop is CASSPSPGISGANVLTF. CDR3 DNA sequence: TGTGCCAGCAGCCCCAGCCCTGGGATCTCTGGGGCCAACGTCCTGACTTTC.

In DNA form, the CDR3 reads TGTGCCAGCAGTTTCGGTCTAGTTGCAACTAATGAAAAACTGTTTTTT. Protein product: CASSFGLVATNEKLFF. The V call is TRBV28, the J call TRBJ1-4; D ambiguous. Trimming cost V 3 bases and J 0 bases, with 11 bases left between them. The CDR3 is made up of 16 amino acids. The germline V gene encodes CDR1 MDHEN and CDR2 SYDVKM.

The chain joins TRBV4-1 to TRBJ1-2; no reliable D call. Germline CDR1 MGHRA, CDR2 YSYEKL. The V end lost 4 bases, the J end lost 7 bases, and 10 bases lay between the germline ends. The CDR3 covers 12 residues. CDR3 residues: CASSPDGGGYTF. The CDR3 DNA is TGCGCCAGCAGCCCGGACGGAGGTGGCTACACCTTC.

The chain recombines TRBV9 with TRBJ2-3; D unresolved. Germline CDR1 reads SGDLS; CDR2 reads YYNGEE. The CDR3 runs to 14 residues. With 4 bases removed from V and 0 bases from J, the gap between germline ends came to 9 bases. The CDR3 sequence: CASSFTQSTDTQYF. The CDR3 DNA reads as TGTGCCAGCAGCTTTACACAAAGCACAGATACGCAGTATTTT.

V usage is TRBV7-9 and J usage is TRBJ2-1; 8 nucleotides align to TRBD2. J was trimmed by 4 bases and V by 5 bases; bases with no gene match: 10. The germline V gene has CDR1 SEHNR and CDR2 FQNEAQ (reference sequence). This CDR3 has 16 amino acids. CDR3 in amino acids: CASSGRTGGGYNEQFF. The CDR3 DNA reads as TGTGCCAGCAGCGGGAGGACGGGCGGGGGGTACAATGAGCAGTTCTTC.

This clonotype was counted many times. J is TRBJ2-3 and V is TRBV7-2; 7 bases are a match to TRBD2. CDR1 and CDR2 from the germline V gene are SGHTA and FQGNSA. CDR3 length equals 17 residues. V dropped 0 bases and J dropped 2; count of bases not matched to a gene: 8. CDR3 sequence reads: CASSLARWGGSTDTQYF. CDR3 sequence (DNA): TGTGCCAGCAGCTTAGCGCGATGGGGGGGTTCCACAGATACGCAGTATTTT. The whole variable domain, filled in from reference TRBV7-2 and TRBJ2-3, reads GAGVSQSPSNKVTEKGKDVELRCDPISGHTALYWYRQSLGQGLEFLIYFQGNSAPDKSGLPSDRFSAERTGGSVSTLTIQRTQQEDSAVYLCASSLARWGGSTDTQYFGPGTRLTVL.

J is TRBJ1-2 and V is TRBV7-9; maybe TRBD1 (6 bases). This CDR3 region has 13 residues. Germline CDR1 SEHNR, CDR2 FQNEAQ (reference sequence). Trimming took 0 bases from V and 6 from J, leaving 8 bases between them. The CDR3 sequence: CASSLAGGHGYTF. CDR3 bases: TGTGCCAGCAGCTTAGCGGGGGGGCATGGCTACACCTTC. The whole variable domain, remainder taken from reference TRBV7-9 and TRBJ1-2, is DTGVSQNPRHKITKRGQNVTFRCDPISEHNRLYWYRQTLGQGPEFLTYFQNEAQLEKSRLLSDRFSAERPKGSFSTLEIQRTEQGDSAMYLCASSLAGGHGYTFGSGTRLTVV.

The chain combines TRBV5-1 with TRBJ1-1; D may be TRBD1 (6 bases). From germline, CDR1 is SGHRS and CDR2 YFSETQ. The V end was cut by 4 bases, the J end by 1 base, with 35 bases between. The CDR3 has 22 residues. The CDR3 region has the DNA TGCGCCAGCAGCCAGGCTACCGGGACACTATTTATTGGAGATTATTCGAACACTGAAGCTTTCTTT. Its translation: CASSQATGTLFIGDYSNTEAFF.

This rearrangement joins TRBV5-4 to TRBJ2-5, with 7 bases lining up with TRBD2. Germline CDR1 and CDR2: SGHNT and YYREEE (reference sequence). The CDR3 consists of 15 residues. Losses at the gene ends were 1 base for V and 2 bases for J; bases not matched to a gene: 5. The CDR3 is CASSLPGGGQETQYF. The CDR3 nucleotides read TGTGCCAGCAGCTTGCCGGGAGGAGGGCAAGAGACCCAGTACTTC.

J is TRBJ2-7 and V is TRBV5-1, with 9 bases matching TRBD1. Germline loops: CDR1 SGHRS, CDR2 YFSETQ. The V gene end was trimmed by 2 bases and the J gene end by 2 bases; junction bases not matched to a gene: 5. This CDR3 is 15 amino acids long. CDR3 region: CASSFPRDRAYEQYV. In DNA form, the CDR3 reads TGCGCCAGCAGCTTTCCCCGGGACAGGGCCTACGAGCAGTACGTC.

This chain joins TRBV5-1 and TRBJ1-4; D remains ambiguous. This CDR3 is built from 14 residues. Per germline, CDR1 SGHRS and CDR2 YFSETQ. Deletions cut 1 base from V and 5 bases from J, with 9 bases between. The CDR3 region is CASSLSGGNEKLFF. In nucleotides, the CDR3 is TGCGCCAGCAGCTTGAGTGGAGGGAATGAAAAACTGTTTTTT.

The CDR3: CASSSTGASEQFF. CDR3 sequence (DNA): TGCGCCAGCAGTTCTACAGGAGCAAGTGAGCAGTTCTTC. The chain recombines TRBV4-3 with TRBJ2-1; D might be TRBD1 (5 bases). The CDR3 sequence is 13 residues long. CDR1 is LGHNA and CDR2 is YSLEER in the germline V gene. Deletions cut 6 bases from V and 9 bases from J, with 15 bases between.